This T cell receptor (beta chain) was profiled in a study of PD-L1 blockade in urothelial cancer (dated by TCRdb to the late 2010s). About the investigation overall: All patients started therapy around 2014 and received atezolizumab 1,200 mg intravenously every 3 weeks. Under ten patients reached durable clinical benefit, while some 20 patients did not. TCR sequencing covered pretreatment tumor samples and matched, serially collected peripheral blood taken before and after atezolizumab treatment. Pretreatment blood TCR-seq was available for 27 to 30 patients, at least one posttreatment blood collection was obtained for around 25 patients, and tumor TCR-seq was available for around 25 patients. Blood samples were analyzed 3 weeks after the start of treatment (second dose) and 6 weeks after the start of treatment. Durable clinical benefit was defined as progression-free survival longer than 6 months, and TCR features were also tested against progression-free and overall survival. An exploratory multi-omic analysis was conducted of the somatic, immune and clinical correlates of response to PD-L1 blockade with atezolizumab in urothelial cancer. Twenty-five of 29 patients were males with bladder-origin urothelial cancer, and about 60% of the roughly 29 reported a prior smoking history. An ECOG performance status of 0 or 1 was recorded for the patients, and 0 to 3 prior chemotherapy regimens had been received by the patients. Blood samples gave median yields of roughly 150,000 T cells and 82,636 unique TCRs, along with a median clonality of around 0.075. Whole exome sequencing and RNA sequencing of pretreatment tumors were performed alongside TCR sequencing in the same patients. Study-wide conclusions, independent of this receptor: Because of the small sample size (n of about 30) and the many exploratory analyses performed, the results are intended to be regarded as hypothesis-generating. A pretreatment peripheral blood TCR clonality below the median was linked to improved progression-free and overall survival. Among patients with durable benefit, tumor-associated TCR clones showed greater expansion in peripheral blood 3 weeks after treatment started (n ≈ 22, p = 0.022).

Details on this clone: Its antigen remains unidentified. Within one base of it there is no much larger clone, and no base qualities were kept.

Each PCR received spiked-in synthetic TCR analog templates so that absolute template abundance could be estimated from read counts. The immunoSEQ assay was used to amplify TCRbeta CDR3 regions from genomic DNA with bias-controlled V and J gene primers. Sequencing of rearranged TCRbeta segments was done at approximately 20X coverage. The paper's data handling went like this. Sequencing errors were corrected by clustering and CDR3s were annotated against IMGT to assign V, D and J genes. Downstream analyses used only productive TCRbeta rearrangements, leaving out any out-of-frame or stop-codon sequences. Clonality was computed as one minus Shannon entropy normalized by the log of the number of unique productive sequences. Fisher's exact test with Benjamini-Hochberg correction, using a cutoff of adjusted p below 0.01, was how clones that differed between time points or between blood and tumor were identified. Sourced from immuneACCESS, this table was stored by TCRdb with only in-frame sequences that have V and J called. A share of the clones is absent; for the studies checked, an unresolved V gene accounts for under half, and the remainder has no known explanation. V and J calls and clone size are given by that table; D and trimming were obtained from the DNA. The sample table holds about 80,000 clones, of which about 85% were seen once. The ten largest clones take up 4.5% to 6.5% of the sample.

The cohort included 25 to 30 patients with locally advanced or metastatic urothelial carcinoma who were treated at Memorial Sloan Kettering on a trial protocol. Peripheral blood mononuclear cells were collected pretreatment and during treatment, with between 1 and 8 total time points obtained per patient. The Qiagen DNeasy Blood extraction kit was used to purify genomic DNA from total PBMCs and tumor samples. PBMCs were collected pretreatment and during treatment, and were isolated and stored as previously described. There are 13 amino acids in the CDR3, from cysteine to phenylalanine inclusive. Only the CDR3 DNA stays, 39 bases, in frame from base 1. CDR1 and CDR2 are read off the germline V gene as SGHTA and FQGNSA. Trimming accounts for 9 bases at V and 2 bases at J, while the number of junction bases matched to no gene is 6.

This specimen consisted of PBMCs, obtained around atezolizumab (anti-PD-L1) treatment. The chain is assembled from TRBV7-2 and TRBJ1-1; 7 of the junction bases match TRBD1. This clonotype originated in a woman in her sixties or seventies with urothelial cancer. The sequenced DNA: TGTGCCAGTAGGAGGGACAGAAACACTGAAGCTTTCTTT. Its protein reads: CASRRDRNTEAFF. With the rest looked up from the reference TRBV7-2 and TRBJ1-1 genes rather than sequenced, the full variable domain is GAGVSQSPSNKVTEKGKDVELRCDPISGHTALYWYRQSLGQGLEFLIYFQGNSAPDKSGLPSDRFSAERTGGSVSTLTIQRTQQEDSAVYLCASRRDRNTEAFFGQGTRLTVV.